The rows below give T cell receptor beta chains drawn from one sample of a study of T cells after yellow fever vaccination. MiXCR, applied by TCRdb to the 5' RACE reads, yields one record per CDR3 protein. The table shows 150,000 to 200,000 distinct CDR3 sequences, with over 7% occurring only once. Specimen: CD8+ T cells sorted from PBMCs, collected 45 days after the yellow fever booster vaccination. These receptors all stem from a man between 18 and 29 years old who received the YFV17D yellow fever vaccine. Both conserved end residues are part of each CDR3. A D gene is named only where the DNA matches it firmly. Size is omitted from some rows. Given values are once, few, many or a class for expanded clones.

abundance,j_gene,v_gene,d_gene,CDR3nt,CDR3aa
few,TRBJ2-7,TRBV5-8,NA,TGTGCCAGCAGCTACGAAAGGAGCGAGCAGTACTTC,CASSYERSEQYF
few,TRBJ1-5,TRBV4-1,TRBD1,TGCGCCAGCAGCCATCCGACGGGGCAGGGGGGGAATCAGCCCCAGCATTTT,CASSHPTGQGGNQPQHF
NA,TRBJ2-7,TRBV6-5,TRBD2,TGTGCCAGCAGCGCACCGGGGCCAGTAGGACTAGGGTACGAGCAGTACTTC,CASSAPGPVGLGYEQYF
NA,TRBJ2-7,TRBV4-1,TRBD2,TGCGCCAGCAGCCAAGATCTCGGGGGGGGCCGGTACGAGCAGTACTTC,CASSQDLGGGRYEQYF
few,TRBJ2-5,TRBV9,TRBD1,TGTGCCAGCAGTAAAAGGGACAGTAGAGAAGAGACCCAGTACTTC,CASSKRDSREETQYF
few,TRBJ2-7,TRBV6-6,TRBD2,TGTGCCATCTCAGGCCTAGCGGATTCCTACGAGCAGTACTTC,CAISGLADSYEQYF
few,TRBJ2-7,TRBV30,NA,TGTGCCTGGAGGTCCCAGACCCTCTACGAGCAGTACTTC,CAWRSQTLYEQYF
few,TRBJ2-3,TRBV9,NA,TGTGCCAGCAGCGCAACAGGTTACAGCACAGATACGCAGTATTTT,CASSATGYSTDTQYF
NA,TRBJ2-5,TRBV15,NA,TGTGCCACCGGTCTCGGAGGGGGGACCCAGTACTTC,CATGLGGGTQYF
NA,TRBJ2-2,TRBV7-9,NA,TGTGCCACACCAATCGATGGGGTAGTCGGGGAGCTGTTTTTT,CATPIDGVVGELFF
many,TRBJ2-7,TRBV23-1,NA,TGCGCCAGCAGCGCCCGGGGGTCTCAATGCGAGCAGTACTTC,CASSARGSQCEQYF
NA,TRBJ1-1,TRBV24-1,NA,TGTGCCACCAGTGCCACGGGAGCTTTCTTT,CATSATGAFF
NA,TRBJ1-4,TRBV12-3/TRBV12-4,TRBD1,TGTGCCAGCAGTTTTCAGGGGGCGAAGGTTGTTGAAAAACTGTTTTTT,CASSFQGAKVVEKLFF
few,TRBJ2-7,TRBV20-1,NA,TGCAGTGCTAGCCACCTCGAAGGGGACGCCTACGAGCAGTACTTC,CSASHLEGDAYEQYF
few,TRBJ2-7,TRBV6-6,NA,TGTGCCAGCACCTGGGGGGACGAGCAGTACTTC,CASTWGDEQYF
many,TRBJ2-3,TRBV9,TRBD1,TGTGCCAGCAGCAGGGACAGGCTCACAGATACGCAGTATTTT,CASSRDRLTDTQYF
many,TRBJ2-1,TRBV3-1,TRBD2,TGTGCCAGCAGCCAAGATTGGAGAGCGGGGGCCTACAATGAGCAGTTCTTC,CASSQDWRAGAYNEQFF
NA,TRBJ2-5,TRBV7-9,NA,TGTGCCAGCAGCCGGAGCCGGGAAAAGTACTTC,CASSRSREKYF
few,TRBJ1-1,TRBV30,NA,TGTGCCTTAAGTCATTTCCACCGAATTGCTGCTGAGAAGGCTTTCTTT,CALSHFHRIAAEKAFF
many,TRBJ1-1,TRBV12-3/TRBV12-4,NA,TGTGCCAGCAGTTACCCTTCCCACACTGAAGCTTTCTTT,CASSYPSHTEAFF
NA,TRBJ2-1,TRBV7-3,NA,TGTGCCAGCAGCTTAAATCCAGGGACATTATACAATGAGCAGTTCTTC,CASSLNPGTLYNEQFF
NA,TRBJ2-5,TRBV4-3,NA,TGCGCCAGCAGCCCCTTGGCGTACCAAGAGACCCAGTACTTC,CASSPLAYQETQYF
NA,TRBJ2-4,TRBV29-1,TRBD1,TGCAGCGCCACAGGGGCGATAGAAAACATTCAGTACTTC,CSATGAIENIQYF
few,TRBJ2-5,TRBV27,TRBD2,TGTGCCAGCAGTTTAGTCGGGGGGGGGTTCCCAGAGACCCAGTACTTC,CASSLVGGGFPETQYF
many,TRBJ2-5,TRBV4-2,NA,TGTGCCAGCAGCCCAGGAGGGGGAAATACAGAGACCCAGTACTTC,CASSPGGGNTETQYF
many,TRBJ2-7,TRBV29-1,NA,TGCAGCGTTTTGCCAGGGGCTGGGGCCGCAGGCGAGCAGTACTTC,CSVLPGAGAAGEQYF
few,TRBJ2-5,TRBV4-1,NA,TGCGCCAGCAGCCCGAGGGTCGGCCCCCAAGAGACCCAGTACTTC,CASSPRVGPQETQYF
NA,TRBJ1-6,TRBV9,TRBD1,TGTGCCAGCAGCGTAGGGGACAGGATTAATTCACCCCTCCACTTT,CASSVGDRINSPLHF
NA,TRBJ1-2,TRBV6-5,TRBD1,TGTGCCAGCAGCTGGACAGGGGGGACTGGCTACACCTTC,CASSWTGGTGYTF
few,TRBJ2-7,TRBV12-3/TRBV12-4,NA,TGTGCCAGCAGTCCATCGGGAGTGGACAGGCTTTTCTACGAGCAGTACTTC,CASSPSGVDRLFYEQYF